This entry lists 28 T cell receptor beta chains sequenced from one sample in a study of T cell changes during pregnancy in multiple sclerosis. Clones were sequenced by immunoSEQ multiplex PCR, and TCRdb holds only the in-frame ones, with some missing. The sample records fewer than 65,000 clones, roughly 92% being singletons. Sample: CD4+ T cells from peripheral blood mononuclear cells, taken after pregnancy. These receptors were taken from a female donor with multiple sclerosis, enrolled in a pregnancy study.

CDR3 sequence (DNA): TGTGCCTGGAGGGTCGGGACAGGGATAAATGAAAAACTGTTTTTT. Encoded protein: CAWRVGTGINEKLFF. This chain connects TRBV30 to TRBJ1-4, with 9 nucleotides matching TRBD1. The CDR3 covers 15 residues. The germline V gene has CDR1 GTSNPN and CDR2 SVGIG (reference sequence). The junction had 7 bases not matched to a gene; V was cut back by 3 bases and J by 5 bases. Together with reference TRBV30 and TRBJ1-4, the CDR3 gives the full variable domain: SQTIHQWPATLVQPVGSPLSLECTVEGTSNPNLYWYRQAAGRGLQLLFYSVGIGQISSEVPQNLSASRPQDRQFILSSKKLLLSDSGFYLCAWRVGTGINEKLFFGSGTQLSVL.

The chain couples TRBV7-2 to TRBJ2-7; a possible D gene is TRBD2 (6 bases). From germline, CDR1 is SGHTA and CDR2 FQGNSA. The germline V and J ends were trimmed by 5 bases and 3 bases, with 17 bases remaining between them. This CDR3 spans 15 amino acids. CDR3 region: CASSPNLARIYEQYF. Written as DNA, the CDR3 is TGTGCCAGCAGCCCAAATCTAGCGAGGATCTACGAGCAGTACTTC.

This chain links TRBV15 with TRBJ2-1, with 14 nucleotides matching TRBD2. Germline-derived CDR1 and CDR2 are LNHNV and YYDKDF (reference sequence). This CDR3 has 16 amino acids. V was clipped by 0 bases and J by 9 bases; unmatched bases: 4. As DNA, the CDR3 is TGTGCCACCAGCAGAGACCCGACTAGCGGGAGGGTTGAGCAGTTCTTC. Its translation is CATSRDPTSGRVEQFF.

V is TRBV5-1 and J is TRBJ2-5; unclear D gene. Germline CDR1 SGHRS, CDR2 YFSETQ. Deletions cut 1 base from V and 2 bases from J, with 9 bases between. CDR3 length: 14 amino acids. This chain's CDR3 is CASSLTLSQETQYF. CDR3 bases: TGCGCCAGCAGCTTGACACTATCTCAAGAGACCCAGTACTTC.

The V and J genes are TRBV5-1 and TRBJ2-5; D is ambiguous. Germline V gives CDR1 SGHRS, CDR2 YFSETQ. V lost 1 base and J lost 2, with 15 bases in between. There are 16 residues in the CDR3. The CDR3 DNA reads TGCGCCAGCAGCTTGAACCCGCCAGGAAGACAAGAGACCCAGTACTTC. Protein product: CASSLNPPGRQETQYF.

The chain combines TRBV5-4 with TRBJ2-2; D might be TRBD2 (5 bases). The CDR3 consists of 17 residues. Germline CDR1 SGHNT, CDR2 YYREEE (reference sequence). V shed 1 base and J shed 0 bases, with 13 bases lying between them. CDR3 sequence reads: CASSLWVGVANTGELFF. The CDR3 bases are TGTGCCAGCAGCTTGTGGGTGGGAGTCGCGAACACCGGGGAGCTGTTTTTT.

This clone turned up a few times. This chain uses TRBV5-4 with TRBJ2-1, with no clear D. V lost 4 bases and J 4 bases, leaving 12 bases between the germline ends. The CDR3 sequence is 14 residues long. The germline gives CDR1 SGHNT, CDR2 YYREEE (reference sequence). The CDR3 loop is CASSLPAGYNEQFF. CDR3 bases: TGTGCCAGCAGCCTCCCGGCCGGGTACAATGAGCAGTTCTTC.

This clone was counted once. This chain joins TRBV19 and TRBJ1-5; 7 bases line up with TRBD1. The germline V gene has CDR1 LNHDA and CDR2 SQIVND (reference sequence). Unmatched junction bases numbered 11, after V lost 10 bases and J lost 5 bases. This CDR3 region has 14 residues. The CDR3 DNA is TGTGCCACTTCGACGACAGGGTGGGATCAGCCCCAGCATTTT. Protein sequence: CATSTTGWDQPQHF.

The chain employs TRBV28 and TRBJ1-1; no reliable D call. V was cut by 6 bases and J by 6 bases, with 17 bases left in between. Looked up from germline, CDR1 is MDHEN and CDR2 is SYDVKM. The CDR3 is 14 residues long. The CDR3 loop is CASSKPRRAPEAFF. CDR3 nucleotides: TGTGCCAGCAGCAAGCCCAGGCGGGCCCCTGAAGCTTTCTTT.

The chain recombines TRBV19 with TRBJ2-2; D perhaps matches TRBD2 (7 bases). Between the trimmed V and J ends, which lost 9 bases and 7 bases, there was a span of 30 bases. Germline CDR1 is LNHDA and CDR2 is SQIVND (reference sequence). The CDR3 length is 18 residues. The CDR3 DNA reads as TGTGCCAGCGGAAGCGGCTGGGGAGGGGGAAGTGCCCTCGGGGAGCTGTTTTTT. Protein product: CASGSGWGGGSALGELFF.

The V call is TRBV10-1, the J call TRBJ2-3, with D hard to call. The germline gives CDR1 WNHNN, CDR2 SYGVQD (reference sequence). V lost 3 bases to trimming and J lost 0 bases, with 19 bases between them. The CDR3 has 18 residues. This CDR3 is CASSDQTLPGFSTDTQYF. As DNA, the CDR3 is TGCGCCAGCAGTGATCAGACTTTACCCGGCTTTAGCACAGATACGCAGTATTTT.

The rearrangement links TRBV11-2 to TRBJ1-2, with D tentatively TRBD1 (5 bases). V was clipped by 0 bases and J by 8 bases, with 13 bases between them. This CDR3 contains 14 residues. The V gene's germline CDR1 is SGHAT and CDR2 FQNNGV. Here the CDR3 DNA reads TGTGCCAGCAGCTTAGACCCGACAGCATGGGGCTACACCTTC. Translating it yields CASSLDPTAWGYTF. Complete variable domain (other parts from reference TRBV11-2 and TRBJ1-2): EAGVAQSPRYKIIEKRQSVAFWCNPISGHATLYWYQQILGQGPKLLIQFQNNGVVDDSQLPKDRFSAERLKGVDSTLKIQPAKLEDSAVYLCASSLDPTAWGYTFGSGTRLTVV.

The chain combines TRBV15 with TRBJ2-1, with 9 bases fitting TRBD2. V shed 1 base, J shed 9 bases, and the junction held 7 bases outside the gene matches. Germline CDR1 and CDR2: LNHNV and YYDKDF (reference sequence). The length of the CDR3 is 15 residues. The CDR3, as DNA: TGTGCCACCAGCAGAGGGGGGACTAGCTCGGGTGAGCAGTTCTTC. As protein: CATSRGGTSSGEQFF.

The V gene is TRBV7-9, the J gene TRBJ1-4; no clear D. Trimming took 2 bases from V and 5 from J, leaving 9 bases between them. This CDR3 has 14 amino acids. The germline CDR1 and CDR2 sequences are SEHNR and FQNEAQ (reference sequence). The CDR3 sequence: CASSLRAGNEKLFF. CDR3 nucleotides: TGTGCCAGCAGCTTAAGGGCGGGCAATGAAAAACTGTTTTTT.

The V call is TRBV11-3, the J call TRBJ2-2, with TRBD2 identical over 9 bases. The CDR3 extends over 15 amino acids. V lost 5 bases to trimming and J lost 1 base; unmatched junction nucleotides: 2. Germline CDR1 SGHNT, CDR2 YENEEA. CDR3 sequence: CASSPSGKNTGELFF. Here the CDR3 DNA reads TGTGCCAGCAGCCCTAGCGGGAAGAACACCGGGGAGCTGTTTTTT.

This chain joins TRBV5-6 and TRBJ1-1; 8 nucleotides align to TRBD1. Unmatched junction bases numbered 5, after V lost 0 bases and J lost 4 bases. The length of the CDR3 is 15 residues. Germline V gene data show CDR1 as SGHDT and CDR2 as YYEEEE. CDR3 region: CASSLVVRGPTEAFF. The CDR3 nucleotides read TGTGCCAGCAGCTTGGTGGTCAGGGGGCCCACTGAAGCTTTCTTT.

The chain is built from TRBV5-6 and TRBJ1-2, with 7 bases lining up with TRBD1. Trimming at V came to 1 base and at J to 6 bases, leaving 6 bases not matched to a gene. The CDR3 extends over 14 amino acids. Germline loops: CDR1 SGHDT, CDR2 YYEEEE. The CDR3 DNA reads as TGTGCCAGCAGCTTGACAGGGGAGGTCCATGGCTACACCTTC. Its protein is CASSLTGEVHGYTF.

This chain connects TRBV4-2 to TRBJ2-7; TRBD1 agrees at 9 bases. The CDR3 runs to 17 residues. V shed 4 bases, J shed 0 bases, and the junction held 10 bases outside the gene matches. CDR1 and CDR2 (germline): LGHNA, YNFKEQ. CDR3: CASSPPGTGGSSYEQYF. The CDR3 nucleotides read TGTGCCAGCAGCCCACCCGGCACAGGGGGCAGCTCCTACGAGCAGTACTTC.

This chain links TRBV5-1 with TRBJ2-5, with D possibly TRBD1 on 6 matching bases. CDR3 length equals 14 residues. Germline V gene lookup returns CDR1 SGHRS and CDR2 YFSETQ. Trimming cost V 4 bases and J 7 bases, with 17 bases left between them. The CDR3 DNA follows: TGCGCCAGCAGCGCACAGGGCGGATGGGGGACCCAGTACTTC. As protein: CASSAQGGWGTQYF.

The chain combines TRBV21-1 with TRBJ1-1. TRBV21-1 is a pseudogene. The CDR3 has 16 amino acids. In nucleotides, the CDR3 is TGTGCCAGCAGCACCCCAGGTGGTGGGAGGGGAACTGAAGCTTTCTTT. It specifies CASSTPGGGRGTEAFF.

The rearrangement uses TRBV19 and TRBJ2-7, with a possible D match to TRBD2 (6 bases). CDR1 and CDR2 (germline): LNHDA, SQIVND (reference sequence). Trimming left V 3 bases short and J 6 bases short, with 15 bases between. The CDR3 contains 14 residues. The CDR3 DNA sequence: TGTGCCAGTAGTATGGCCAGACTAGTCGGCGAGCAGTACTTC. This encodes CASSMARLVGEQYF. The full variable domain, in which reference TRBV19 and TRBJ2-7 provide the parts outside the CDR3, is DGGITQSPKYLFRKEGQNVTLSCEQNLNHDAMYWYRQDPGQGLRLIYYSQIVNDFQKGDIAEGYSVSREKKESFPLTVTSAQKNPTAFYLCASSMARLVGEQYFGPGTRLTVT.

The chain links TRBV4-1 to TRBJ2-7, with TRBD2 identical over 13 bases. V lost 0 bases and J lost 5; bases outside the gene matches: 1. This CDR3 comprises 15 residues. CDR1 MGHRA and CDR2 YSYEKL come from the germline V gene. The CDR3 protein is CASSQDGLAGDEQYF. DNA of the CDR3: TGCGCCAGCAGCCAAGATGGACTAGCGGGAGACGAGCAGTACTTC.

The chain links TRBV19 to TRBJ2-5, with 9 positions matching TRBD1. Per germline, CDR1 LNHDA and CDR2 SQIVND (reference sequence). The V segment lost 4 bases and the J segment 6 bases; nucleotides outside the gene matches: 9. The CDR3 loop spans 15 amino acids. CDR3 region: CASSTEGQGGKTQYF. For the CDR3, the DNA is TGTGCCAGTAGTACGGAGGGACAGGGTGGAAAGACCCAGTACTTC.

The rearrangement joins TRBV7-8 to TRBJ2-1; 7 nucleotides agree with TRBD2. Trimming took 1 base from V and 6 from J; bases not matched to a gene: 3. This CDR3 region has 14 residues. CDR1 and CDR2 (germline): SGHVS, FQNEAQ. CDR3 amino acids: CASSLVLAGNEQFF. For the CDR3, the DNA is TGTGCCAGCAGCTTAGTTTTAGCGGGCAATGAGCAGTTCTTC. Looking up the rest from reference TRBV7-8 and TRBJ2-1 gives the full variable domain: GAGVSQSPRYKVAKRGQDVALRCDPISGHVSLFWYQQALGQGPEFLTYFQNEAQLDKSGLPSDRFFAERPEGSVSTLKIQRTQQEDSAVYLCASSLVLAGNEQFFGPGTRLTVL.

The DNA of the CDR3 is TGTGCCAGCAGTGAAGTTACAGGGGATCGGGGGCAGTATTTT. This codes for CASSEVTGDRGQYF. The gene calls are TRBV6-1 and TRBJ2-3; 7 bases map to TRBD1. The CDR3 has 14 residues. After removal of 1 base from V and 11 bases from J, the junction contained 9 bases not matched to a gene. Germline V gives CDR1 MNHNS, CDR2 SASEGT.

The chain carries TRBV7-2 and TRBJ1-2, with a possible D match to TRBD1 (6 bases). CDR1 and CDR2 (germline): SGHTA, FQGNSA. V lost 7 bases and J lost 6, with 21 bases in between. The CDR3 is 15 residues long. CDR3 coding DNA: TGTGCCAGCACCCTTGAGCCGCTCACAGGGCATGGCTACACCTTC. Translating it yields CASTLEPLTGHGYTF.

CDR3 amino acids: CASSHRTSGKYNEQFF. CDR3 DNA sequence: TGCGCCAGCAGCCATCGGACTAGCGGGAAATACAATGAGCAGTTCTTC. The V gene is TRBV5-1, the J gene TRBJ2-1; TRBD2 matches 12 bases. The V and J ends lost 4 bases and 4 bases, in that order; junction bases with no gene match: 6. This CDR3 comprises 16 residues. Germline V gene data show CDR1 as SGHRS and CDR2 as YFSETQ.

V usage is TRBV5-4 and J usage is TRBJ2-1; 8 positions agree with TRBD2. Germline CDR1 and CDR2: SGHNT and YYREEE (reference sequence). V lost 0 bases and J lost 9; bases outside the gene matches: 5. The CDR3 is made up of 14 amino acids. The CDR3 loop reads CASSLEYGRGEQFF. The DNA for the CDR3 is TGTGCCAGCAGCTTGGAGTACGGGAGGGGTGAGCAGTTCTTC.